A selection of T cell receptor beta chains follows, all from one sample in a study of blood T cell repertoires in COVID-19. TCRdb's table, derived via immunoSEQ multiplex PCR, lists solely in-frame clones and lacks some. The top ten hold approximately 12% of the sample, which has 78,000 or so clones, approximately 80% seen once. What was sequenced was peripheral blood. The receptors come from a man at least 80 years old with acute or convalescent COVID-19. Both conserved end residues are part of each CDR3. The order of the fields is J gene, V gene, D gene, CDR3 length, clone size, CDR3 protein, CDR3 DNA. The D gene is left open where the match is weak. Some rows have no size entry. The others give once, few or many, or a class for an expanded clone.

J gene: TRBJ2-7
V gene: TRBV6-5
D gene: TRBD1
CDR3 length: 15
clone size: NA
CDR3 protein: CASSGGQGLGLEQYF
CDR3 DNA: TGTGCCAGCAGCGGGGGACAGGGTTTAGGTCTCGAGCAGTACTTC

J gene: TRBJ2-5
V gene: TRBV7-3
D gene: TRBD1
CDR3 length: 16
clone size: NA
CDR3 protein: CASSLVGTDPQETQYF
CDR3 DNA: TGTGCCAGCAGCTTAGTCGGGACAGACCCCCAAGAGACCCAGTACTTC

J gene: TRBJ2-2
V gene: TRBV6-6
D gene: NA
CDR3 length: 13
clone size: NA
CDR3 protein: CASSPRGSGELFF
CDR3 DNA: TGTGCCAGCAGCCCGCGGGGTTCCGGGGAGCTGTTTTTT

J gene: TRBJ2-2
V gene: TRBV7-7
D gene: NA
CDR3 length: 13
clone size: NA
CDR3 protein: CASSWEVTGELFF
CDR3 DNA: TGTGCTAGCAGCTGGGAGGTTACCGGGGAGCTGTTTTTT

J gene: TRBJ2-3
V gene: TRBV12-5
D gene: NA
CDR3 length: 14
clone size: NA
CDR3 protein: CASGSGTGWDTQYF
CDR3 DNA: TGTGCTAGTGGTTCCGGGACTGGATGGGATACGCAGTATTTT

J gene: TRBJ1-1
V gene: TRBV5-1
D gene: TRBD1
CDR3 length: 15
clone size: NA
CDR3 protein: CASSPGTDWNTEAFF
CDR3 DNA: TGCGCCAGCAGCCCGGGGACAGATTGGAACACTGAAGCTTTCTTT

J gene: TRBJ1-1
V gene: TRBV3-1/TRBV3-2
D gene: NA
CDR3 length: 13
clone size: NA
CDR3 protein: CASSQVKNTEAFF
CDR3 DNA: TGTGCCAGCAGCCAAGTAAAGAACACTGAAGCTTTCTTT

J gene: TRBJ1-4
V gene: TRBV7-3
D gene: TRBD1
CDR3 length: 15
clone size: once
CDR3 protein: CASSGGTGANEKLFF
CDR3 DNA: TGTGCCAGCAGCGGAGGGACAGGAGCTAATGAAAAACTGTTTTTT

J gene: TRBJ1-2
V gene: TRBV28
D gene: TRBD1
CDR3 length: 16
clone size: NA
CDR3 protein: CASSLWPSTGVKGYTF
CDR3 DNA: TGTGCCAGCAGTTTATGGCCTTCGACAGGGGTTAAAGGCTACACCTTC

J gene: TRBJ2-2
V gene: TRBV27
D gene: NA
CDR3 length: 15
clone size: NA
CDR3 protein: CASSLNAANTGELFF
CDR3 DNA: TGTGCCAGCAGTTTAAACGCAGCGAACACCGGGGAGCTGTTTTTT

J gene: TRBJ1-2
V gene: TRBV2
D gene: TRBD1
CDR3 length: 14
clone size: NA
CDR3 protein: CASNRQGTNYGYTF
CDR3 DNA: TGTGCCAGCAATCGACAGGGGACTAACTATGGCTACACCTTC

J gene: TRBJ1-1
V gene: TRBV2
D gene: NA
CDR3 length: 14
clone size: NA
CDR3 protein: CASRERGGGTEAFF
CDR3 DNA: TGTGCCAGCCGTGAGAGGGGGGGCGGCACTGAAGCTTTCTTT

J gene: TRBJ1-5
V gene: TRBV6-5
D gene: NA
CDR3 length: 14
clone size: NA
CDR3 protein: CASSSGQRNQPQHF
CDR3 DNA: TGTGCCAGCAGTTCCGGACAACGCAATCAGCCCCAGCATTTT

J gene: TRBJ1-2
V gene: TRBV7-2
D gene: NA
CDR3 length: 14
clone size: NA
CDR3 protein: CASSQSGVVYGYTF
CDR3 DNA: TGTGCCAGCAGCCAATCAGGGGTGGTCTATGGCTACACCTTC

J gene: TRBJ1-2
V gene: TRBV19
D gene: NA
CDR3 length: 13
clone size: NA
CDR3 protein: CASSETAPYGYTF
CDR3 DNA: TGTGCCAGTAGCGAGACAGCTCCTTATGGCTACACCTTC

J gene: TRBJ2-7
V gene: TRBV5-1
D gene: TRBD1
CDR3 length: 14
clone size: NA
CDR3 protein: CASSLVGGEYEQYF
CDR3 DNA: TGCGCCAGCAGCTTGGTAGGGGGCGAGTACGAGCAGTACTTC

J gene: TRBJ2-3
V gene: TRBV5-4
D gene: TRBD2
CDR3 length: 18
clone size: NA
CDR3 protein: CASSLEVSLAGTQDTQYF
CDR3 DNA: TGTGCCAGCAGCTTGGAAGTTTCTCTAGCGGGAACACAAGATACGCAGTATTTT

J gene: TRBJ1-1
V gene: TRBV10-3
D gene: NA
CDR3 length: 13
clone size: few
CDR3 protein: CAISQRADTEAFF
CDR3 DNA: TGTGCCATCAGTCAGAGGGCCGACACTGAAGCTTTCTTT

J gene: TRBJ2-1
V gene: TRBV12-5
D gene: TRBD2
CDR3 length: 18
clone size: NA
CDR3 protein: CASGPGTSGGPSYNEQFF
CDR3 DNA: TGTGCTAGTGGGCCCGGGACTAGCGGGGGCCCATCCTACAATGAGCAGTTCTTC

J gene: TRBJ1-5
V gene: TRBV7-9
D gene: TRBD1
CDR3 length: 16
clone size: NA
CDR3 protein: CASSLDTGQENQPQHF
CDR3 DNA: TGTGCCAGCAGCTTAGATACCGGACAGGAGAATCAGCCCCAGCATTTT

J gene: TRBJ2-1
V gene: TRBV3-1/TRBV3-2
D gene: TRBD2
CDR3 length: 16
clone size: NA
CDR3 protein: CASSYLSGTTDNEQFF
CDR3 DNA: TGTGCCAGCAGCTACCTTTCCGGGACTACGGACAATGAGCAGTTCTTC

J gene: TRBJ1-1
V gene: TRBV27
D gene: TRBD1
CDR3 length: 16
clone size: NA
CDR3 protein: CASSLWAGGDYTEAFF
CDR3 DNA: TGTGCCAGCAGTTTATGGGCAGGGGGCGACTATACTGAAGCTTTCTTT

J gene: TRBJ1-5
V gene: TRBV12-3/TRBV12-4
D gene: NA
CDR3 length: 13
clone size: NA
CDR3 protein: CATAGGGNQPQHF
CDR3 DNA: TGTGCCACGGCCGGGGGAGGCAATCAGCCCCAGCATTTT

J gene: TRBJ1-5
V gene: TRBV10-2
D gene: TRBD1
CDR3 length: 13
clone size: NA
CDR3 protein: CASSTGGRQPQHF
CDR3 DNA: TGCGCCAGCAGTACAGGGGGACGGCAGCCCCAGCATTTT

J gene: TRBJ2-1
V gene: TRBV19
D gene: NA
CDR3 length: 12
clone size: NA
CDR3 protein: CASGQTKNEQFF
CDR3 DNA: TGTGCCAGTGGACAAACTAAAAATGAGCAGTTCTTC